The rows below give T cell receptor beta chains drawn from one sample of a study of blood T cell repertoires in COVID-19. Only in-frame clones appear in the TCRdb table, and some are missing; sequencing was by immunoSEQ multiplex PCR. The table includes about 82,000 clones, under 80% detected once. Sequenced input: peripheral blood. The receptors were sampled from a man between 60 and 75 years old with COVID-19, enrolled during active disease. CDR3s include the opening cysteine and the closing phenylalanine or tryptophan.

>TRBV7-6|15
CASSSGTGGSYEQYF
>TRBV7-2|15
CASSPTGAAAGTQYF
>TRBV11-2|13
CASSLDQGNEQYF
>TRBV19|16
CASSIEGGRTNEKLFF
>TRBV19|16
CASTTHQGDSNQPQHF
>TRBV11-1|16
CASSLATAGYNSPLHF
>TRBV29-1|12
CSVAAGRETQYF
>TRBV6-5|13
CASRKQGAGGYTF
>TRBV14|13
CASRVGAGGELFF
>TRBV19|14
CASSISQGNYGYTF
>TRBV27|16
CASSPFLAGGSGEQFF
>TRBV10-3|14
CAISAASSYNEQFF
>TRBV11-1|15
CASSVQGAPLYGYTF
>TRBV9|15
CASSVTPRSDSPLHF
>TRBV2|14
CASSTPGLDSPLHF
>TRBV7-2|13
CASSLDLAGELFF
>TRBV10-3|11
CAISESREQFF
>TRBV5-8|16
CASSLSGVRGEETQYF
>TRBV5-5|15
CASSVGAQDNQPQHF